This T cell receptor beta chain came from a study of graft-versus-host responses after intestinal transplantation. Libraries were prepared by immunoSEQ multiplex PCR; TCRdb keeps only in-frame clonotypes and omits some of them. Of tens of thousands of clones listed, roughly nine tenths are singletons. A remark on this clone: What it recognizes is unknown.

CDR3 size: 13 residues. Germline lookup yields CDR1 MNHNS and CDR2 SASEGT. Trimming took 6 bases from V and 1 from J, leaving 7 bases between them. The origin of this receptor is a human donor who was the organ donor for an intestinal transplant. Sequenced material: unstimulated CD4+ T cells sorted from spleen or lymph node cells, taken before transplant. The V gene is TRBV6-1, the J gene TRBJ1-5; D uncertain. The chain's CDR3 is CASSLSSNQPQHF. The CDR3 nucleotides read TGTGCCAGCAGCCTCTCGAGCAATCAGCCCCAGCATTTT.